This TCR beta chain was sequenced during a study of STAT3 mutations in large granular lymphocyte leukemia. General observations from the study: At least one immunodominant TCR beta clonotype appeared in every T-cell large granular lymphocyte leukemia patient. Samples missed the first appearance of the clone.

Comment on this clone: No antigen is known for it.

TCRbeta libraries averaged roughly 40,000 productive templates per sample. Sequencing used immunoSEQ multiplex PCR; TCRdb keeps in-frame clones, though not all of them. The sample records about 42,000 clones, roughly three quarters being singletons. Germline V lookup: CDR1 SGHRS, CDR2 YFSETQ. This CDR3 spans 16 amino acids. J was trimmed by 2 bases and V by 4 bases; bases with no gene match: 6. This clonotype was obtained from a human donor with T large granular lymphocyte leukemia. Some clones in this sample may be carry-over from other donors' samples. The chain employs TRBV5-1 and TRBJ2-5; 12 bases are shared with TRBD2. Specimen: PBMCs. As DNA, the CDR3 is TGCGCCAGCAGCACCGGGACTAGCGGGCCACAAGAGACCCAGTACTTC. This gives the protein CASSTGTSGPQETQYF.